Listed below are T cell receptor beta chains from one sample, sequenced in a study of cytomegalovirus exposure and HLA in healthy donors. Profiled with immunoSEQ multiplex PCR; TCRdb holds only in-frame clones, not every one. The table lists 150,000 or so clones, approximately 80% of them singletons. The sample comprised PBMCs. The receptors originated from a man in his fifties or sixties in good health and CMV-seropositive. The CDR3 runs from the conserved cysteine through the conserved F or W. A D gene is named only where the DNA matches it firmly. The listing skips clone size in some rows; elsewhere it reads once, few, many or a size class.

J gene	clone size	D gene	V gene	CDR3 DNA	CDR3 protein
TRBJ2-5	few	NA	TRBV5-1	TGCGCCAGCAGCTTGGCCATGGAGACCCAGTACTTC	CASSLAMETQYF
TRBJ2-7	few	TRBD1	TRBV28	TGTGCCAGCAGTTTACCCGGACAGGGCTCAGGGGAGCAGTACTTC	CASSLPGQGSGEQYF
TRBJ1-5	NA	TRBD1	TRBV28	TGTGCCACTTCCGTGGGGCAGGGGGATAGCAATCAGCCCCAGCATTTT	CATSVGQGDSNQPQHF
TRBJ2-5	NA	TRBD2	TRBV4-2	TGTGCCAGCAGCCAAGAGACCCTAGCGGGAAGGCGTCGCGAGACCCAGTACTTC	CASSQETLAGRRRETQYF
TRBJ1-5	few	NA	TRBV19	TGTGCCAGTAGTCGAAGTGGGAGGGGAGAACAGCCCCAGCATTTT	CASSRSGRGEQPQHF
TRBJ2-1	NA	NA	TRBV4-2	TGTGCCAGCAGCCCTCGTAACTATGAGCAGTTCTTC	CASSPRNYEQFF
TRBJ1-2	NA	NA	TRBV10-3	TGTGCCTCTTCCCTCCAGGTAGACTATGGCTACACCTTC	CASSLQVDYGYTF
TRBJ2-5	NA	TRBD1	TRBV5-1	TGCGCCAGCAGCTCGGGACAGGGGGCCTGGGAGACCCAGTACTTC	CASSSGQGAWETQYF
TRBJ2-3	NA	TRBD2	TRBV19	TGTGCCTCCCGGCGGGAGGCCCGAAATACGCAGTATTTT	CASRREARNTQYF
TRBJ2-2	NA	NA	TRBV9	TGTGCCAGCACCCCCGGGGAGAACACCGGGGAGCTGTTTTTT	CASTPGENTGELFF
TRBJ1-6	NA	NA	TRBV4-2	TGTGCCAGCAGCCAACAGGGGATCTATAATTCACCCCTCCACTTT	CASSQQGIYNSPLHF
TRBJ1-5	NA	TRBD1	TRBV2	TGTGCCAGCAGTGATCCTACAGGGGGCGCGAGCAATCAGCCCCAGCATTTT	CASSDPTGGASNQPQHF
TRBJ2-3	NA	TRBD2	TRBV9	TGTGCCAGCAGCGTATCCCGACTAGCGGGGGATACGCAGTATTTT	CASSVSRLAGDTQYF
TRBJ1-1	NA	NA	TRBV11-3	TGTGCCAATTCGTGGCGCAGGGAGAACACTGAAGCTTTCTTT	CANSWRRENTEAFF
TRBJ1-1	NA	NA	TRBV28	TGTGCCAGCAGTTTAACAGTGAACACTGAAGCTTTCTTT	CASSLTVNTEAFF
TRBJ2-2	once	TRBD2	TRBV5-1	TGCGCCAGCAGCTCCGGACTAGCGGGGGGGAAGTTGTCGGCCGGGGAGCTGTTTTTT	CASSSGLAGGKLSAGELFF
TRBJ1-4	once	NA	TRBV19	TGTGCCAGTACCCCCGGAGGGGAAAAACTGTTTTTT	CASTPGGEKLFF
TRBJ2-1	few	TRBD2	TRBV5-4	TGTGCCAGCAGCTTGAGGGGCGGGGGGGCTAAAAAAACGTACAATGAGCAGTTCTTC	CASSLRGGGAKKTYNEQFF
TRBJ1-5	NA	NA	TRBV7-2	TGTGCCAGCAGCCGCCTGGCGGGTCGTCAGCCCCAGCATTTT	CASSRLAGRQPQHF
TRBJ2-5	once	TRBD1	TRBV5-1	TGCGCCAGCAGCCCGCCGAGACAGGGTCGGGGAGCCCAGTACTTC	CASSPPRQGRGAQYF
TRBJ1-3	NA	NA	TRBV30	TGTGCCTGGAGTGCTGGCAACTCTGGAAACACCATATATTTT	CAWSAGNSGNTIYF
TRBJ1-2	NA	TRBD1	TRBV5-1	TGCGCCAGCAGCTTGGGACAGGGCTCCTATGGCTACACCTTC	CASSLGQGSYGYTF
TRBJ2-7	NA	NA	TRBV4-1	TGCGCCAGCAGCCAAGGAACGGCGGTAACCCACGAGCAGTACTTC	CASSQGTAVTHEQYF
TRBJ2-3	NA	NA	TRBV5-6	TGTGCCAGCAGCACATTGGGGCTGCGGTTAGTAGATACGCAGTATTTT	CASSTLGLRLVDTQYF